This T cell receptor beta chain is drawn from a study of T cell responses to AZD1222 COVID-19 vaccine. About the study: Second-dose intervals of approximately 4 or approximately 12 weeks were pooled. Findings and caveats of the study: Donors were chiefly white British, with a greater number of females, and clonal diversity was perhaps underestimated. Repertoire samples came only from after the peak T cell response.

V dropped 4 bases and J dropped 0; count of bases not matched to a gene: 8. The length of the CDR3 is 17 residues. Per the germline V gene, CDR1 is SEHNR and CDR2 is FQNEAQ (reference sequence). TCRdb's table, derived via immunoSEQ multiplex PCR, lists solely in-frame clones and lacks some. The sample has about 170,000 clones, roughly 92% seen once. To note about this clone: Its antigen remains unknown.

The sequence came from an adult in good health. Specimen: peripheral blood, collected on day 0 of AZD1222 vaccination. V is TRBV7-9 and J is TRBJ2-3; TRBD2 aligns across 9 bases. CDR3 in DNA: TGTGCCAGCAGCTACGGGCTAGCGGGAAGCAGCACAGATACGCAGTATTTT. It yields the protein CASSYGLAGSSTDTQYF. Drawing the rest from reference TRBV7-9 and TRBJ2-3, the complete variable domain is DTGVSQNPRHKITKRGQNVTFRCDPISEHNRLYWYRQTLGQGPEFLTYFQNEAQLEKSRLLSDRFSAERPKGSFSTLEIQRTEQGDSAMYLCASSYGLAGSSTDTQYFGPGTRLTVL.